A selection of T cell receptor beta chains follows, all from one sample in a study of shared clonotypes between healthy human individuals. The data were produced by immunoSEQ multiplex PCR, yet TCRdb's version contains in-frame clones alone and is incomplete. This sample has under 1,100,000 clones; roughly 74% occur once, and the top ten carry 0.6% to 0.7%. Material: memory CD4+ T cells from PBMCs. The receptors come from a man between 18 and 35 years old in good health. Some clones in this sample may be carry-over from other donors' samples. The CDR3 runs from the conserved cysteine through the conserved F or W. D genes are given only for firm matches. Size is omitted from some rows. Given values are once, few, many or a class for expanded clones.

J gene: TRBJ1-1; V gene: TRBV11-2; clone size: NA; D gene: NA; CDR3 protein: CASSGPPLSTEAFF; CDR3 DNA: TGTGCCAGCTCTGGACCTCCGCTGAGCACTGAAGCTTTCTTT
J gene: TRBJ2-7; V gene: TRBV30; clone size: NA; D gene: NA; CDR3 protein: CAWSWPGAAYEQYF; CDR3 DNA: TGTGCCTGGAGTTGGCCGGGGGCGGCCTACGAGCAGTACTTC
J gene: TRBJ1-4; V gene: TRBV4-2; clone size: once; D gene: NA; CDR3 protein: CASSRARNEKLFF; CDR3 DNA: TGTGCCAGCAGCCGGGCCCGGAATGAAAAACTGTTTTTT
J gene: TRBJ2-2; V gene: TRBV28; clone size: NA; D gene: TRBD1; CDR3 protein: CASSLWGQVEANTGELFF; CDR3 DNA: TGTGCCAGCAGTTTATGGGGACAGGTCGAAGCGAACACCGGGGAGCTGTTTTTT
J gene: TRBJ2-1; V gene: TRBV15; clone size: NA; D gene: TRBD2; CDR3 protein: CATGLAGGPREQFF; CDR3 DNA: TGTGCCACCGGACTAGCGGGAGGGCCACGGGAGCAGTTCTTC
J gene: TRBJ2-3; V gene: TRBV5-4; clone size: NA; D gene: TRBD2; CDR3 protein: CASSFTSGMTDTQYF; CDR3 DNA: TGTGCCAGCAGCTTTACGAGCGGGATGACAGATACGCAGTATTTT
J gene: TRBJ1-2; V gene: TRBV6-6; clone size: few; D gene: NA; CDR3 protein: CASSLTGFYGYTF; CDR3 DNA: TGTGCCAGCAGCCTTACAGGCTTCTATGGCTACACCTTC
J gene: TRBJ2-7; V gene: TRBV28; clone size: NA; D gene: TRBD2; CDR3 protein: CASRSGTSGFRQEQYF; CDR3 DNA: TGTGCCAGCAGGTCCGGGACTAGCGGCTTTCGCCAGGAGCAGTACTTC
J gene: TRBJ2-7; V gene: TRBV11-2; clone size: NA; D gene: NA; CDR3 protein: CASSLMAVSYEQYF; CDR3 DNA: TGTGCCAGCAGCTTGATGGCGGTCTCCTACGAGCAGTACTTC
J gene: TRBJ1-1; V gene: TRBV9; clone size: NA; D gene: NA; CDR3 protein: CASSVKMDTEAFF; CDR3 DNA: TGTGCCAGCAGCGTAAAAATGGACACTGAAGCTTTCTTT
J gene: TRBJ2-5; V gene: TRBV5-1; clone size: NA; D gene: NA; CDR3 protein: CASSLAGETQYF; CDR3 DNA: TGCGCCAGCAGCTTGGCCGGCGAGACCCAGTACTTC
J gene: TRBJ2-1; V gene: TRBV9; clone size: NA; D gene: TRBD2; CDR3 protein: CASSVGTSGRGSYNEQFF; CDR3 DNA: TGTGCCAGCAGCGTGGGGACTAGCGGGAGGGGGTCCTACAATGAGCAGTTCTTC
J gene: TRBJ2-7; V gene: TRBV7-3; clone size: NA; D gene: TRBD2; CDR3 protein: CASSLSGGEQYF; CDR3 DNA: TGTGCCAGCAGCTTATCGGGGGGCGAGCAGTACTTC
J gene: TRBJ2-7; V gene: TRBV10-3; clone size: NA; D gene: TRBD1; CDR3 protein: CAIRGTADSYEQYF; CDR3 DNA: TGTGCCATCAGGGGGACAGCGGACTCCTACGAGCAGTACTTC
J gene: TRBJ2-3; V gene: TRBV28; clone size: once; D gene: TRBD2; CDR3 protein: CASRPIAGRGIDTQYF; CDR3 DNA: TGTGCCAGCAGGCCAATAGCGGGACGGGGAATAGATACGCAGTATTTT
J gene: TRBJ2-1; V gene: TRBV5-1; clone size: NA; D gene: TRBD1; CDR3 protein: CASSRQGAAYNEQFF; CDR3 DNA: TGCGCCAGCAGTCGACAGGGGGCGGCCTACAATGAGCAGTTCTTC
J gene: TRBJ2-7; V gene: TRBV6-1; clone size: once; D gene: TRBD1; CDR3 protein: CASKLPGQTYEQYF; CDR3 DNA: TGTGCCAGCAAACTGCCGGGACAGACCTACGAGCAGTACTTC
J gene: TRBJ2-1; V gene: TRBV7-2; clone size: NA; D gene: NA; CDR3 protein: CASSLSLGLVQNEQFF; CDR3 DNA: TGTGCCAGCAGCTTAAGCCTGGGGCTAGTGCAAAATGAGCAGTTCTTC
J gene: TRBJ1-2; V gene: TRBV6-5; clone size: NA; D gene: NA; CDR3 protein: CASSSQGRTNYGYTF; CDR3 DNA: TGTGCCAGCAGTTCCCAAGGACGGACGAACTATGGCTACACCTTC
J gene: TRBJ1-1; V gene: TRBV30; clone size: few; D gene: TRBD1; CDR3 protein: CAWSAPDRGNTEAFF; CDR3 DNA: TGTGCCTGGAGTGCTCCGGACAGGGGGAACACTGAAGCTTTCTTT
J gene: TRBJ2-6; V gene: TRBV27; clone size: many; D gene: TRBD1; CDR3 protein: CASSPGQAGANVLTF; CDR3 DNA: TGTGCCAGCAGTCCCGGACAGGCTGGGGCCAACGTCCTGACTTTC
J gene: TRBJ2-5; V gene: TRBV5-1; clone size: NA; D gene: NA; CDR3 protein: CASSLGQWNQETQYF; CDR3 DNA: TGCGCCAGCAGCTTGGGACAGTGGAACCAAGAGACCCAGTACTTC
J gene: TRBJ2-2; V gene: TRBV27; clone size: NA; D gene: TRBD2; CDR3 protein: CASSPAGRVTGELFF; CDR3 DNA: TGTGCCAGCAGTCCCGCAGGGAGGGTCACCGGGGAGCTGTTTTTT
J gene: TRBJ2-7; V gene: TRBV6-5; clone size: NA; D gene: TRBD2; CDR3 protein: CASSRTSGRSVAKYF; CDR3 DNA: TGTGCCAGCAGTCGGACTAGCGGGAGATCCGTGGCGAAGTACTTC
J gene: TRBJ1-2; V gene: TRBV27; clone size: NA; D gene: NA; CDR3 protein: CAHRGGKGGLANYGYTF; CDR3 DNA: TGTGCCCATCGGGGAGGGAAAGGGGGTTTAGCTAACTATGGCTACACCTTC
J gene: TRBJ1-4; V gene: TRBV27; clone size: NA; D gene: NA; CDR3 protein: CASSPDTWGEKLFF; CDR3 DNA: TGTGCCAGCAGTCCGGACACTTGGGGGGAAAAACTGTTTTTT
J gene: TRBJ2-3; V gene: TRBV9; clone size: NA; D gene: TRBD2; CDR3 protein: CASSVTSYVTDTQYF; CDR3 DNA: TGTGCCAGCAGCGTGACTAGCTATGTGACAGATACGCAGTATTTT
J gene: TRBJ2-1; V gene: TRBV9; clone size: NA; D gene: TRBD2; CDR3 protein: CASSVSGMNNFEQFF; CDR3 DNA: TGTGCCAGCAGCGTTAGCGGGATGAACAATTTTGAGCAGTTCTTC
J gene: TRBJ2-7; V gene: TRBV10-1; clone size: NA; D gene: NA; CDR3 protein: CASFLQSEGPSSYEQYF; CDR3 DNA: TGCGCCAGCTTCCTTCAATCTGAAGGGCCATCTTCCTACGAGCAGTACTTC
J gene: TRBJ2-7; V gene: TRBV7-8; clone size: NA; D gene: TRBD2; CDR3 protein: CASSSGTSGDEQYF; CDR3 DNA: TGTGCCAGCAGCTCCGGGACTAGCGGGGACGAGCAGTACTTC
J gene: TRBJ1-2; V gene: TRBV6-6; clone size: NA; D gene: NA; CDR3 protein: CASSYSGTTEGYTF; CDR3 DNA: TGTGCCAGCAGTTACTCCGGGACAACGGAAGGCTACACCTTC
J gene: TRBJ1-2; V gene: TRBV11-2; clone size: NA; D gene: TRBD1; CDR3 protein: CASSTRQGGLDGYTF; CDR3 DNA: TGTGCCAGCAGCACACGACAGGGGGGCCTGGACGGCTACACCTTC
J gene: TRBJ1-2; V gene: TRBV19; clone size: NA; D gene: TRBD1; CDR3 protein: CASGPTGGANYGYTF; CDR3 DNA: TGTGCCAGTGGCCCTACAGGGGGCGCTAACTATGGCTACACCTTC
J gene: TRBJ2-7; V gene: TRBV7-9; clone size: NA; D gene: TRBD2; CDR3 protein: CASSTGLASSYEQYF; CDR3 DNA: TGTGCCAGCAGCACGGGACTAGCGAGCTCCTACGAGCAGTACTTC
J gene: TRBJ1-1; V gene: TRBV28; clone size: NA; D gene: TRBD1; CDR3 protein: CASSQGARMNTEAFF; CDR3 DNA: TGTGCCAGCAGCCAGGGGGCTAGGATGAACACTGAAGCTTTCTTT
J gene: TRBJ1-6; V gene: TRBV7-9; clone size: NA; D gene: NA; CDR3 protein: CASSRGGGNSPLHF; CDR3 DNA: TGTGCCAGCAGCCGGGGGGGCGGAAATTCACCCCTCCACTTT
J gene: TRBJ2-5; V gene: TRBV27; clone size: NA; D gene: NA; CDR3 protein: CASSRPLETQYF; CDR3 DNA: TGTGCCAGCAGCCGGCCCTTAGAGACCCAGTACTTC
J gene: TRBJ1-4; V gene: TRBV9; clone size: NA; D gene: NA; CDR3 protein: CASSAFLNNEKLFF; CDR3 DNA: TGTGCCAGCAGCGCGTTTCTTAATAATGAAAAACTGTTTTTT
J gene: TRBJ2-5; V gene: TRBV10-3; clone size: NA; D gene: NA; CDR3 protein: CAISESRTAETQYF; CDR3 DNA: TGTGCCATCAGTGAGTCAAGGACTGCCGAGACCCAGTACTTC
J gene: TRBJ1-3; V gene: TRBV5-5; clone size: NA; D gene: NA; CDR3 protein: CASSPDFGSGGNTIYF; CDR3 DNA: TGTGCCAGCAGCCCCGACTTTGGTAGTGGTGGAAACACCATATATTTT
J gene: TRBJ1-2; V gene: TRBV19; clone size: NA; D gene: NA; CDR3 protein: CASSPWRANYGYTF; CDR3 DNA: TGTGCCAGTAGTCCGTGGAGGGCTAACTATGGCTACACCTTC
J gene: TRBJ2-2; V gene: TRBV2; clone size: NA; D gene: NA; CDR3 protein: CASSEVQGNTGELFF; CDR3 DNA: TGTGCCAGCAGTGAGGTACAGGGAAACACCGGGGAGCTGTTTTTT
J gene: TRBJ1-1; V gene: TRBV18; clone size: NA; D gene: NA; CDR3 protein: CASSPDVTNTEAFF; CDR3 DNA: TGTGCCAGCTCACCGGACGTTACGAACACTGAAGCTTTCTTT
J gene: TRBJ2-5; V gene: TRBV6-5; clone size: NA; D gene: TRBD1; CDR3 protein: CASIVGQGQGTQYF; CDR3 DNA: TGTGCCAGCATCGTAGGACAGGGACAAGGGACCCAGTACTTC
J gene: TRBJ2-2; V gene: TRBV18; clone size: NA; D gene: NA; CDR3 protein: CASSLIRDFRAGELFF; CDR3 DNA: TGTGCCAGCTCCCTAATCCGGGACTTTCGGGCCGGGGAGCTGTTTTTT
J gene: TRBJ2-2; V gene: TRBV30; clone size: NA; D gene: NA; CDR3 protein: CAWSRTRAGSLFF; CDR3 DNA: TGTGCCTGGAGTAGGACTCGGGCCGGATCGCTGTTTTTT
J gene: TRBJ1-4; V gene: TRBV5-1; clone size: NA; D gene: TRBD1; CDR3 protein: CASSLTGTGGEKLFF; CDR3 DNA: TGCGCCAGCAGCTTGACCGGGACAGGGGGCGAAAAACTGTTTTTT
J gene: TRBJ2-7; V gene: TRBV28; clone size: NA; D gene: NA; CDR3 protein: CASSPYGDPYEQYF; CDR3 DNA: TGTGCCAGCAGCCCCTACGGGGACCCCTACGAGCAGTACTTC
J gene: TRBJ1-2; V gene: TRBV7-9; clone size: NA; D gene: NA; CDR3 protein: CASSLDTAAYGYTF; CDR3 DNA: TGTGCCAGCAGCTTAGATACAGCCGCCTATGGCTACACCTTC